This T cell receptor beta chain is drawn from a study of T cell responses to AZD1222 COVID-19 vaccine. This clone was observed once. Its target is unknown. The CDR3 length is 14 residues. Germline V CDR1 and CDR2: SGHTA, FQGNSA. Trimming took off 5 bases at V and 0 bases at J, with 10 bases between the two ends. Data came from immunoSEQ multiplex PCR; TCRdb stores just in-frame clones and leaves some out. This table holds approximately 130,000 clones, 88% found once. General observations from the study: Baseline testing showed seropositivity in only a handful of AZD1222 recipients. Among the donors, most were white British and more were female, and clonal diversity was possibly underestimated.

The receptor comes from an adult who received the AZD1222 COVID-19 vaccine. Sequences were derived from peripheral blood, sampled 28 days after the second AZD1222 dose. The chain combines TRBV7-2 with TRBJ1-1; D unclear. The CDR3: CASSKGTMNTEAFF. In DNA, the CDR3 is TGTGCCAGCAGCAAAGGAACCATGAACACTGAAGCTTTCTTT.